This passage covers 28 T cell receptor beta chains from one sample sequenced in a study of blood T cells in healthy people across ages. A second about 7 to 12 cycle PCR used barcoded and J-beta primers. One entry per CDR3 protein, called by TCRdb with MiXCR from the 5' RACE reads. Of 600,000 or so distinct CDR3 sequences detected, 40% to 50% appear once; the ten largest clones hold approximately 23%. Sequences were obtained from blood. These receptors were obtained from a man older than 75 in good health.

CDR3 nucleotides: TGTGCCAGCAGTTACTCAGGCAGAGACAAAAACATTCAGTACTTC. Translation: CASSYSGRDKNIQYF. The rearrangement links TRBV6-5 to TRBJ2-4; unclear D gene. Trimming took 0 bases from V and 3 from J, leaving 9 bases between them. CDR1 is MNHEY, CDR2 SVGAGI, per germline. This CDR3 region has 15 residues.

V and J are TRBV24-1 and TRBJ1-1, with D tentatively TRBD1 (5 bases). With 11 bases removed from V and 2 bases from J, the gap between germline ends came to 11 bases. Germline loops: CDR1 KGHDR, CDR2 SFDVKD. This CDR3 spans 12 amino acids. CDR3 nucleotides: TGTGCCATTTCAGACAGTAACACTGAAGCTTTCTTT. This translates into CAISDSNTEAFF.

This clonotype has a handful of counts. The rearrangement joins TRBV5-1 to TRBJ2-3; TRBD1 is a possible D gene (6 bases). Germline CDR1 and CDR2: SGHRS and YFSETQ. The CDR3 extends over 14 amino acids. Trimming left V 3 bases short and J 2 bases short, with 10 bases between. The CDR3 DNA follows: TGCGCCAGCAGCTCCGGACAGAACACAGATACGCAGTATTTT. Protein: CASSSGQNTDTQYF.

The chain carries TRBV5-1 and TRBJ2-7, with 11 positions matching TRBD2. There are 15 residues in the CDR3. Losses at the gene ends were 4 bases for V and 6 bases for J; bases not matched to a gene: 9. Germline-derived CDR1 and CDR2 are SGHRS and YFSETQ. Here the CDR3 reads CASSPTSGERGEQYF. The CDR3, as DNA: TGCGCCAGCAGCCCGACTAGCGGGGAAAGGGGCGAGCAGTACTTC.

The sample holds a few counts of this clonotype. The rearrangement uses TRBV10-3 and TRBJ1-2; D gene ambiguous. Germline V lookup: CDR1 ENHRY, CDR2 SYGVKD. This CDR3 comprises 16 residues. Trimming removed 0 bases at V and 0 bases at J, with 11 bases between. Here the CDR3 reads CAISESNAITNYGYTF. For the CDR3, the DNA is TGTGCCATCAGTGAGTCGAATGCTATTACTAACTATGGCTACACCTTC.

This clonotype was recorded at least ten times. The V and J genes are TRBV6-5 and TRBJ2-2; 9 bases agree with TRBD1. The V gene end was trimmed by 7 bases and the J gene end by 3 bases; junction bases not matched to a gene: 6. CDR3 length equals 15 residues. Germline V CDR1 and CDR2: MNHEY, SVGAGI. The CDR3 region has the DNA TGTGCCAGCACTAGGACAGGGGCGGACACCGGGGAGCTGTTTTTT. It yields the protein CASTRTGADTGELFF.

This clonotype was found once. A much larger clone lies a single base off, so this may be a read error. The chain couples TRBV7-9 to TRBJ2-3; no reliable D call. CDR3 size: 15 residues. From germline, CDR1 is SEHNR and CDR2 FQNEAQ (reference sequence). The CDR3 sequence: CTSSLTRTSTDTQYF. Written as DNA, the CDR3 is TGTACCAGCAGCCTGACTCGCACTAGCACAGATACGCAGTATTTT.

This clonotype was found a few times. The chain combines TRBV2 with TRBJ2-7; 8 nucleotides match TRBD2. Looked up from germline, CDR1 is SNHLY and CDR2 is FYNNEI. The CDR3 is 13 amino acids. Trimming took 3 bases from V and 4 from J; bases not matched to a gene: 2. The CDR3 DNA reads as TGTGCCAGCAGTGAGGCTAGCGGGTACGAGCAGTACTTC. Protein product: CASSEASGYEQYF.

This clonotype was counted a few times. The J gene is TRBJ1-5, the V gene TRBV12-3 or TRBV12-4, with 7 positions matching TRBD1. The length of the CDR3 is 16 residues. V lost 6 bases and J lost 1; bases outside the gene matches: 9. The CDR3 bases are TGTGCCAGCAGCAGGGGGGGAGGGCAAAGCAATCAGCCCCAGCATTTT. Its protein product is CASSRGGGQSNQPQHF.

This chain connects TRBV6-2 or TRBV6-3 to TRBJ2-7; D is tentatively TRBD1 or TRBD2 (5 bases each). The J call is doubtful: the DNA matches TRBJ2-5 better. The CDR3 contains 15 residues. Germline V gene sequence: CDR1 MNHEY, CDR2 SVGEGT. CDR3 loop: CASRVGVTIQETQYF. The CDR3 DNA reads as TGTGCCAGCAGGGTGGGGGTGACCATCCAAGAGACCCAGTACTTC.

This clonotype was seen a handful of times. CDR3 coding DNA: TGTGCCAGCAGTGCGGGGGGACTAGCGAATGACAATGAGCAGTTCTTC. It specifies CASSAGGLANDNEQFF. This chain uses TRBV28 with TRBJ2-1; 10 nucleotides match TRBD2. CDR1 and CDR2 from the germline V gene are MDHEN and SYDVKM. Trimming removed 5 bases from V and 5 bases from J; junction bases left unmatched: 9. The length of the CDR3 is 16 residues.

In its sample, this clonotype was seen a few times. The chain links TRBV20-1 to TRBJ2-5, with 12 bases identical to TRBD1. V lost 7 bases and J lost 5; bases outside the gene matches: 5. This CDR3 has 13 amino acids. Germline assignment: CDR1 DFQATT and CDR2 SNEGSKA (reference sequence). The CDR3 sequence is CSGGQGASETQYF. The CDR3 region has the DNA TGCAGTGGGGGACAGGGGGCATCGGAGACCCAGTACTTC.

CDR3 sequence (DNA): TGCAGTGCCGGCCTCCGGGCCCCCTACGAGCAGTACTTC. It codes for CSAGLRAPYEQYF. The chain couples TRBV20-1 to TRBJ2-4; D gene ambiguous. The closer fit of TRBJ2-7 to the DNA end suggests the J call may be wrong. This CDR3 spans 13 amino acids. CDR1 and CDR2 from the germline V gene are DFQATT and SNEGSKA (reference sequence).

The chain has TRBV28 and TRBJ1-1; TRBD1 might be the D (5 bases). There are 17 residues in the CDR3. The V and J ends lost 3 bases and 4 bases respectively, with 21 bases between them. From germline, CDR1 is MDHEN and CDR2 SYDVKM. The CDR3 reads CASSFYGQGLRITEAFF. The CDR3 DNA is TGTGCCAGCAGTTTTTACGGGCAGGGCCTGCGGATCACTGAAGCTTTCTTT. Using reference TRBV28 and TRBJ1-1 for the parts outside the CDR3, the full variable domain is DVKVTQSSRYLVKRTGEKVFLECVQDMDHENMFWYRQDPGLGLRLIYFSYDVKMKEKGDIPEGYSVSREKKERFSLILESASTNQTSMYLCASSFYGQGLRITEAFFGQGTRLTVV.

The chain employs TRBV28 and TRBJ1-2, with no clear D. V was shortened by 4 bases and J by 6 bases, with 9 bases between the two germline ends. Germline CDR1 is MDHEN and CDR2 is SYDVKM. The CDR3 covers 12 residues. For the CDR3, the DNA is TGTGCCAGCAGTTCGGCAGTAGATGGCTACACCTTC. It yields the protein CASSSAVDGYTF.

The rearrangement links TRBV5-5 to TRBJ1-4; 8 bases match TRBD1. The CDR3 sequence is 15 residues long. The V gene end was trimmed by 0 bases and the J gene end by 8 bases; junction bases not matched to a gene: 6. Germline CDR1 is SGHKS and CDR2 is YYEKEE (reference sequence). The CDR3 DNA follows: TGTGCCAGCAGCTTGGGGTTGGACAGGGACGAAAAACTGTTTTTT. This sequence encodes CASSLGLDRDEKLFF.

This clonotype has a count of ten or more. This sequence joins TRBV6-5 and TRBJ2-5; no firm D call. The CDR3 is made up of 13 amino acids. Germline assignment: CDR1 MNHEY and CDR2 SVGAGI. Trimming took 0 bases from V and 5 from J, leaving 7 bases between them. CDR3 coding DNA: TGTGCCAGCAGTTACTCCCCGGACGAGACCCAGTACTTC. It yields the protein CASSYSPDETQYF.

The rearrangement uses TRBV4-1 and TRBJ1-2; TRBD1 matches at 8 bases. The CDR3 has 15 amino acids. Germline V CDR1 and CDR2: MGHRA, YSYEKL. After removal of 4 bases from V and 5 bases from J, the junction contained 9 bases not matched to a gene. In nucleotides, the CDR3 is TGCGCCAGCAGCCTAGATGACAGGGGAAGTTATGGCTACACCTTC. Translation: CASSLDDRGSYGYTF.

This clonotype was observed at least ten times. The V and J genes are TRBV6-5 and TRBJ2-5; 8 nucleotides align to TRBD1. J gave up 2 bases and V 2 bases, and 1 base lay outside the gene matches. The CDR3 sequence is 14 residues long. Looked up from germline, CDR1 is MNHEY and CDR2 is SVGAGI. CDR3 bases: TGTGCCAGCAGTTACAGGACAGGGCAAGAGACCCAGTACTTC. Amino acid sequence: CASSYRTGQETQYF.

This clonotype was picked up a small number of times. The chain is built from TRBV7-2 and TRBJ1-4, with TRBD1 identical over 11 bases. The germline V gene encodes CDR1 SGHTA and CDR2 FQGNSA. Losses at the gene ends were 5 bases for V and 2 bases for J; bases not matched to a gene: 13. The CDR3 consists of 19 residues. As DNA, the CDR3 is TGTGCCAGCAGCCCGCTCTGGACAGGGGGCAGTGGGACTAATGAAAAACTGTTTTTT. Translating it yields CASSPLWTGGSGTNEKLFF.

This rearrangement joins TRBV20-1 to TRBJ1-5; 9 bases fit TRBD1. V dropped 5 bases and J dropped 7; count of bases not matched to a gene: 6. Germline V CDR1 and CDR2: DFQATT, SNEGSKA (reference sequence). The CDR3 consists of 13 residues. The CDR3 region is CSARDRASQPQHF. CDR3 sequence (DNA): TGCAGTGCTCGGGACAGGGCATCCCAGCCCCAGCATTTT.

V usage is TRBV9 and J usage is TRBJ2-7; D tentatively reads TRBD1 or TRBD2 (5 bases each). Germline loops: CDR1 SGDLS, CDR2 YYNGEE. V was cut by 4 bases and J by 2 bases, with 13 bases left in between. The CDR3 runs 14 residues. The CDR3 is CASSFGTETYEQYF. CDR3 nucleotide sequence: TGTGCCAGCAGCTTCGGGACGGAAACCTACGAGCAGTACTTC.

This clonotype was detected a few times. V and J are TRBV29-1 and TRBJ1-6; possibly TRBD1 for D (5 bases). The CDR3 loop spans 14 amino acids. V was shortened by 4 bases and J by 7 bases, with 14 bases between the two germline ends. Germline loops: CDR1 SQVTM, CDR2 ANQGSEA. CDR3 residues: CSVASGGENSPLHF. The DNA for the CDR3 is TGCAGCGTTGCCAGCGGGGGAGAGAATTCACCCCTCCACTTT. The full variable domain, with the rest looked up from reference TRBV29-1 and TRBJ1-6, is SAVISQKPSRDICQRGTSLTIQCQVDSQVTMMFWYRQQPGQSLTLIATANQGSEATYESGFVIDKFPISRPNLTFSTLTVSNMSPEDSSIYLCSVASGGENSPLHFGNGTRLTVT.

The CDR3 reads CASRALGQPNEKLFF. In nucleotides, the CDR3 is TGTGCCAGCAGAGCCTTGGGACAGCCTAATGAAAAACTGTTTTTT. This chain joins TRBV12-3 or TRBV12-4 and TRBJ1-4; 7 bases match TRBD1. V lost 6 bases and J lost 3; bases outside the gene matches: 7. The CDR3 length is 15 residues.

This clonotype was picked up a small number of times. The V gene is TRBV6-1, the J gene TRBJ1-2; D unresolved. This CDR3 has 12 residues. Looked up from germline, CDR1 is MNHNS and CDR2 is SASEGT. Trimming pared 5 bases from V and 8 bases from J, leaving 12 bases between. For the CDR3, the DNA is TGTGCCAGCAGTCAGGCGTGGACCGGCTACACCTTC. Protein product: CASSQAWTGYTF.

This clonotype has a count of ten or more. This chain's CDR3 is CASRSAIGTEASNEQFF. The CDR3 nucleotides read TGTGCCAGCAGATCGGCGATCGGGACAGAGGCCTCCAATGAGCAGTTCTTC. The genes are TRBV6-6 and TRBJ2-1, with TRBD1 matching over 7 bases. The germline V gene encodes CDR1 MNHNY and CDR2 SVGAGI (reference sequence). The junction had 17 bases not matched to a gene; V was cut back by 6 bases and J by 6 bases. This CDR3 is built from 17 residues.

The V gene is TRBV20-1, the J gene TRBJ2-1; the D is unclear. This CDR3 spans 11 amino acids. The V end lost 3 bases, the J end lost 7 bases, and 7 bases lay between the germline ends. Germline V gene data show CDR1 as DFQATT and CDR2 as SNEGSKA (reference sequence). The chain's CDR3 is CSASRWNEQFF. CDR3 in DNA: TGCAGTGCTAGTCGGTGGAATGAGCAGTTCTTC.

The J gene is TRBJ1-2, the V gene TRBV20-1; TRBD1 might be the D (6 bases). Trimming cost V 0 bases and J 8 bases, with 19 bases left between them. CDR3 length: 15 amino acids. Germline V lookup: CDR1 DFQATT, CDR2 SNEGSKA (reference sequence). CDR3 residues: CSAREGRGGHYGYTF. Here the CDR3 DNA reads TGCAGTGCTAGAGAGGGCCGGGGGGGCCATTACGGCTACACCTTC.